These 9 T cell receptor beta chains were sequenced from one sample in a study of neoadjuvant anti-PD-1 for oral cavity cancer (dated by TCRdb to the early 2020s). Libraries were made using the immunoSEQ multiplex PCR assay. TCRdb re-hosts the immuneACCESS table, in-frame sequences only. Its copies lack some clones; in the studies checked, an unresolved V gene accounts for under half of them, and the cause for the rest is not known. This sample lists approximately 15,000 clones; 30% to 45% were detected once. Of the sample, roughly two fifths falls within the top ten clones. The sample's time point label is to be understood as: after neoadjuvant nivolumab, at surgical resection. The sequences come from tumor tissue, collected after nivolumab (anti-PD-1) treatment. The receptors shown here come from a person aged 35-79 years with oral cavity squamous cell carcinoma.

This clone was detected once. V gene TRBV19 combines with J gene TRBJ1-1; D unresolved. Germline CDR1 is LNHDA and CDR2 is SQIVND (reference sequence). V lost 5 bases to trimming and J lost 0 bases, with 10 bases between them. The CDR3 is 14 amino acids. CDR3 DNA: TGTGCCAGTAGTGTCCCAGTGATGAACACTGAAGCTTTCTTT. It encodes CASSVPVMNTEAFF.

The table lists this clone with a few counts. This sequence joins TRBV30 and TRBJ2-2, with 13 nucleotides matching TRBD2. The V gene's germline CDR1 is GTSNPN and CDR2 SVGIG (reference sequence). Trimming took 4 bases from V and 6 from J; bases not matched to a gene: 5. This CDR3 has 15 amino acids. The CDR3 is CAWKITSGGAGELFF. CDR3 DNA sequence: TGTGCCTGGAAAATAACTAGCGGGGGGGCCGGGGAGCTGTTTTTT.

The chain couples TRBV6-5 to TRBJ1-1, with D tentatively TRBD1 (5 bases). This CDR3 comprises 14 residues. Germline lookup yields CDR1 MNHEY and CDR2 SVGAGI. With 4 bases removed from V and 1 base from J, the gap between germline ends came to 10 bases. CDR3 region: CASSSGGRNTEAFF. The DNA of the CDR3 is TGTGCCAGCAGTTCGGGGGGACGGAACACTGAAGCTTTCTTT.

This clone was counted at least ten times. As DNA, the CDR3 is TGTGCCAGCCGTTATAACGGGGTCGCGAACACCGGGGAGCTGTTTTTT. It encodes CASRYNGVANTGELFF. This chain links TRBV27 with TRBJ2-2; D may be TRBD2 (5 bases). Germline CDR1 is MNHEY and CDR2 is SMNVEV (reference sequence). V lost 8 bases to trimming and J lost 0 bases, with 16 bases between them. The CDR3 is 16 amino acids.

This clone came up many times. V gene TRBV5-1 combines with J gene TRBJ2-2; TRBD1 agrees at 11 bases. Germline V CDR1 and CDR2: SGHRS, YFSETQ. The V and J ends lost 4 bases and 2 bases, in that order; junction bases with no gene match: 7. The CDR3 contains 17 residues. CDR3 loop: CASSSLGQGANTGELFF. In DNA, the CDR3 is TGCGCCAGCAGCAGCTTAGGACAGGGGGCTAACACCGGGGAGCTGTTTTTT.

The chain carries TRBV15 and TRBJ2-1; 10 nucleotides agree with TRBD2. Trimming removed 1 base from V and 1 base from J; junction bases left unmatched: 10. The CDR3 totals 19 residues. Germline CDR1 LNHNV, CDR2 YYDKDF (reference sequence). CDR3 sequence reads: CATSRGERGGFRSYNEQFF. The CDR3, as DNA: TGTGCCACCAGCAGAGGGGAGCGGGGGGGCTTTCGGTCCTACAATGAGCAGTTCTTC.

The genes are TRBV5-4 and TRBJ1-4, with 7 bases fitting TRBD1. Looked up from germline, CDR1 is SGHNT and CDR2 is YYREEE (reference sequence). The CDR3 totals 15 residues. Losses at the gene ends were 4 bases for V and 4 bases for J; bases not matched to a gene: 7. This CDR3 reads CASSQGGGFNEKLFF. The DNA for the CDR3 is TGTGCCAGCAGCCAGGGGGGTGGATTTAATGAAAAACTGTTTTTT. The complete variable domain, with remaining parts taken from reference TRBV5-4 and TRBJ1-4, reads ETGVTQSPTHLIKTRGQQVTLRCSSQSGHNTVSWYQQALGQGPQFIFQYYREEENGRGNFPPRFSGLQFPNYSSELNVNALELDDSALYLCASSQGGGFNEKLFFGSGTQLSVL.

The chain has TRBV11-2 and TRBJ2-7, with 7 positions matching TRBD1. CDR1 is SGHAT and CDR2 is FQNNGV in the germline V gene. This CDR3 has 13 residues. V shed 2 bases and J 6 bases; nucleotides not matched to a gene: 4. The CDR3 DNA reads TGTGCCAGCAGCTTAAGGGGGCCCCTCGAGCAGTACTTC. Translation: CASSLRGPLEQYF.

The rearrangement uses TRBV9 and TRBJ2-3, with 9 bases aligning to TRBD2. Germline V gene data show CDR1 as SGDLS and CDR2 as YYNGEE. The CDR3 extends over 17 amino acids. After removal of 2 bases from V and 3 bases from J, the junction contained 10 bases not matched to a gene. CDR3 protein: CASSVRIAGEGTDTQYF. CDR3 coding DNA: TGTGCCAGCAGCGTCCGAATAGCGGGGGAAGGGACAGATACGCAGTATTTT.